This T cell receptor (beta chain) was recovered during a study of CD8 T cells in ankylosing spondylitis. Whole-study findings and limits: Characteristic, it appeared, of ankylosing spondylitis blood was a TCR beta motif of eight or nine highly homologous variants.

TCRdb itself ran the 5' RACE reads through MiXCR, one entry per CDR3 protein. The sample records 350,000 to 450,000 distinct CDR3 sequences, 25% to 30% being singletons. Per germline, CDR1 SGHRS and CDR2 YFSETQ. The CDR3 sequence is 13 residues long. After removal of 3 bases from V and 7 bases from J, the junction contained 4 bases not matched to a gene. In this sample, this clonotype turned up a few times. Its antigen is not identified. V is TRBV5-1 and J is TRBJ1-2; 9 positions agree with TRBD1. Sequencing input: blood, either unsorted or a sorted T cell fraction (not recorded which). The TCR sequence derives from a male donor with ankylosing spondylitis. The CDR3 DNA reads TGCGCCAGCAGCTGGGACAGGGCTAGTGGCTACACCTTC. Amino acid sequence: CASSWDRASGYTF.